These 15 T cell receptor beta chains came from one sample sequenced in a study of T-cell reconstitution after alpha-beta-depleted transplantation in children. Unique molecular identifiers were built into the TCRbeta library. Each CDR3 protein gets one entry after TCRdb re-called the PCR reads with MiXCR. Found here are approximately 190,000 distinct CDR3 sequences, approximately 6.8% of them singletons; the top ten hold about 4.4%. Sequencing was performed on PBMCs, taken before TCRalphabeta/CD19-depleted stem cell transplant. The receptors stem from a girl under three years old with combined immunodeficiency, due to receive a stem cell transplant.

Ten or more counts support this clonotype. V gene TRBV7-9 combines with J gene TRBJ2-7; 7 nucleotides agree with TRBD1. Trimming removed 2 bases from V and 2 bases from J; junction bases left unmatched: 6. This CDR3 contains 15 residues. Germline CDR1 is SEHNR and CDR2 is FQNEAQ (reference sequence). The CDR3 region is CASSLSRQGAYEQYF. For the CDR3, the DNA is TGTGCCAGCAGCTTATCCCGGCAGGGGGCCTACGAGCAGTACTTC.

This clonotype was counted at least ten times. The chain uses TRBV20-1 and TRBJ1-1, with 9 bases fitting TRBD1. In germline, CDR1 is DFQATT, CDR2 SNEGSKA (reference sequence). The CDR3 sequence is 15 residues long. Trimming cost V 2 bases and J 4 bases; bases outside gene matches: 8. CDR3 sequence reads: CSARIPGQGITEAFF. CDR3 sequence (DNA): TGCAGTGCTAGAATACCGGGACAGGGTATCACTGAAGCTTTCTTT.

Turning to this clonotype: At one end the junction does not follow the germline gene, possibly because of a read error. The rearrangement joins TRBV7-2 to TRBJ1-2, with TRBD1 identical over 9 bases. This CDR3 contains 13 residues. Per the germline V gene, CDR1 is SGHTA and CDR2 is FQGNSA. The CDR3 loop reads CASSLRGGQGRHF. The CDR3 DNA sequence: TGTGCCAGCAGCTTACGGGGGGGACAGGGCCGGCACTTC.

This clonotype came up many times. Here the CDR3 DNA reads TGCAGCGTTAGCGGGGCATCCTACGAGCAGTACTTC. This encodes CSVSGASYEQYF. The chain employs TRBV29-1 and TRBJ2-7; TRBD2 aligns across 7 bases. V trimming: 5 bases; J trimming: 1 base; junction bases outside the gene matches: 2. The CDR3 has 12 amino acids. Germline CDR1 is SQVTM and CDR2 is ANQGSEA.

In this sample, this clonotype turned up many times. The rearrangement joins TRBV12-3 or TRBV12-4 to TRBJ2-3; D is possibly TRBD2 (6 bases). CDR3 length: 16 residues. Trimming cost V 2 bases and J 6 bases, with 18 bases left between them. The CDR3 reads CASSLRAAGRKDTQYF. The CDR3 bases are TGTGCCAGCAGTTTAAGGGCTGCGGGGCGAAAGGATACGCAGTATTTT.

This clonotype was seen repeatedly, ten times or more. This chain links TRBV5-8 with TRBJ2-3; no firm D call. The CDR3 is 15 amino acids. Trimming took 1 base from V and 0 from J, leaving 9 bases between them. CDR1 and CDR2 from the germline V gene are SGHTS and YDEGEE. The CDR3 is CASSLSIRSTDTQYF. CDR3 coding DNA: TGTGCCAGCAGCTTGTCTATACGTAGCACAGATACGCAGTATTTT.

Ten or more counts support this clonotype. The rearrangement uses TRBV28 and TRBJ2-7; 9 positions match TRBD1. The CDR3 contains 15 residues. The germline gives CDR1 MDHEN, CDR2 SYDVKM. The junction had 8 bases not matched to a gene; V was cut back by 5 bases and J by 3 bases. The CDR3 nucleotides read TGTGCCAGCAGTCACCCGGGACAGGGTGACTACGAGCAGTACTTC. Translating it yields CASSHPGQGDYEQYF. Together with reference TRBV28 and TRBJ2-7, the CDR3 gives the full variable domain: DVKVTQSSRYLVKRTGEKVFLECVQDMDHENMFWYRQDPGLGLRLIYFSYDVKMKEKGDIPEGYSVSREKKERFSLILESASTNQTSMYLCASSHPGQGDYEQYFGPGTRLTVT.

This clonotype appeared a few times. The CDR3 coding sequence is TGTGCCAGCAGTTTATGGCTAGCGGGAGGGCCTGGCGGGGCCAACGTCCTGACTTTC. This encodes CASSLWLAGGPGGANVLTF. The V gene is TRBV28, the J gene TRBJ2-6, with 12 bases matching TRBD2. Germline CDR1 reads MDHEN; CDR2 reads SYDVKM. CDR3 size: 19 residues. V dropped 0 bases and J dropped 4; count of bases not matched to a gene: 7.

This clonotype has ten or more counts. This chain joins TRBV4-3 and TRBJ2-7, with TRBD2 identical over 8 bases. V was pared by 0 bases and J by 4 bases, with 11 bases of the junction left unmatched. Germline CDR1 is LGHNA and CDR2 is YSLEER. The CDR3 covers 17 residues. The CDR3 loop is CASSQDTGRAVRYEQYF. The CDR3 DNA reads TGCGCCAGCAGCCAAGATACCGGGAGGGCCGTTCGGTACGAGCAGTACTTC.

This chain uses TRBV14 with TRBJ1-1, with D unresolved. The germline V and J ends were trimmed by 2 bases and 5 bases, with 12 bases remaining between them. This CDR3 comprises 14 residues. Germline V CDR1 and CDR2: SGHDN, FVKESK. CDR3 in DNA: TGTGCCAGCAGCCAATTAGAAAGTGGGACTGAAGCTTTCTTT. Translating gives CASSQLESGTEAFF.

This clonotype appeared many times. The V and J genes are TRBV20-1 and TRBJ2-1, with TRBD1 matching 7 bases. The CDR3 is 14 residues long. Germline V CDR1 and CDR2: DFQATT, SNEGSKA (reference sequence). V gave up 6 bases and J gave up 4 bases; unmatched junction bases: 9. The CDR3 loop is CSAEGARRYNEQFF. The CDR3 DNA follows: TGCAGTGCCGAGGGGGCGCGTCGGTACAATGAGCAGTTCTTC.

This clonotype was found many times. This sequence joins TRBV28 and TRBJ2-7; 7 bases are shared with TRBD2. This CDR3 has 15 residues. Germline CDR1 and CDR2: MDHEN and SYDVKM. With V trimmed by 6 bases and J by 2 bases, 10 bases remained unmatched. CDR3 amino acids: CASSLSGGSPYEQYF. The CDR3 bases are TGTGCCAGCAGCCTCTCGGGAGGCTCCCCCTACGAGCAGTACTTC.

This clonotype occurred many times. Written as DNA, the CDR3 is TGCGCCAGCAGCCAAGGATCGAGCGTTGCGTGGGAAGTCCAAGAGACCCAGTACTTC. As protein: CASSQGSSVAWEVQETQYF. The genes are TRBV4-1 and TRBJ2-5; D is unresolved. With 1 base removed from V and 1 base from J, the gap between germline ends came to 22 bases. The CDR3 extends over 19 amino acids. CDR1 is MGHRA, CDR2 YSYEKL, per germline.

This clonotype was detected many times. The rearrangement joins TRBV6-5 to TRBJ2-3; D may be TRBD1 or TRBD2 (5 bases each). Per the germline V gene, CDR1 is MNHEY and CDR2 is SVGAGI. The V end lost 0 bases, the J end lost 3 bases, and 10 bases lay between the germline ends. This CDR3 spans 15 amino acids. CDR3 in DNA: TGTGCCAGCAGTTACTCGTGGGGGAAGACAGATACGCAGTATTTT. Protein sequence: CASSYSWGKTDTQYF.

The sample holds a few counts of this clonotype. This chain links TRBV18 with TRBJ2-7; TRBD1 might be the D (6 bases). This CDR3 has 15 amino acids. With 3 bases removed from V and 1 base from J, the gap between germline ends came to 13 bases. In germline, CDR1 is KGHSH, CDR2 LQKENI. CDR3 DNA sequence: TGTGCCAGCTCACCCAGACAACAGGGTTCCTACGAGCAGTACTTC. Its translation is CASSPRQQGSYEQYF.